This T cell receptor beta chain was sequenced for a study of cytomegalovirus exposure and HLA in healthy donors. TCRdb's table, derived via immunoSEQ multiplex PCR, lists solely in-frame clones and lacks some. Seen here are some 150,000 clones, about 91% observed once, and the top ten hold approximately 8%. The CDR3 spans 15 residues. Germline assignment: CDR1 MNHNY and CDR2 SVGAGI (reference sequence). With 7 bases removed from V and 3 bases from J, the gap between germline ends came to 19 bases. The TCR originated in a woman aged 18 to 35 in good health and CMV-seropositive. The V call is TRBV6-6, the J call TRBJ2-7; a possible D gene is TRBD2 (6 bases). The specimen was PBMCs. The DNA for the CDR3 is TGTGCCAGCACCAAAGGGGTCGAGACTAGCTACGAGCAGTACTTC. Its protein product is CASTKGVETSYEQYF.